This passage covers 26 T cell receptor beta chains from one sample sequenced in a study of shared clonotypes between healthy human individuals. The repertoire was sequenced with immunoSEQ multiplex PCR; TCRdb's copy has only in-frame clones and lacks some. The sample lists more than 400,000 clones, about 96% seen once, with about 0.067% in the top ten. Input material: naive CD4+ T cells sorted from blood. Subset defined: CD45RA+ positively selected. Receptor source: a woman aged 30 to 39 in good health.

This clone was observed a single time. The chain uses TRBV18 and TRBJ1-5; the D gene is possibly TRBD1 (5 bases). In germline, CDR1 is KGHSH, CDR2 LQKENI. The CDR3 loop spans 17 amino acids. The germline V and J ends were trimmed by 1 base and 0 bases, with 13 bases remaining between them. CDR3 bases: TGTGCCAGCTCACCACGAGGACAAAAGTATAGCAATCAGCCCCAGCATTTT. Amino acids: CASSPRGQKYSNQPQHF.

The gene calls are TRBV10-3 and TRBJ2-2; no reliable D call. This CDR3 spans 12 amino acids. Trimming shortened V by 4 bases and J by 5 bases, and 5 bases separated the two germline ends. Looked up from germline, CDR1 is ENHRY and CDR2 is SYGVKD. The CDR3 loop is CAISAQTGELFF. The CDR3 DNA is TGTGCCATCAGTGCCCAAACCGGGGAGCTGTTTTTT.

This clone was detected only once. This CDR3 is CASLAGTGATNEKLFF. CDR3 in DNA: TGCGCCAGCCTAGCCGGGACAGGGGCAACTAATGAAAAACTGTTTTTT. V is TRBV23-1 and J is TRBJ1-4, with TRBD1 matching over 10 bases. TRBV23-1 is labeled an ORF, and its function is uncertain. The CDR3 is 16 amino acids. Germline trimming cut 8 bases from V and 0 bases from J; bases unmatched to any gene: 6.

The gene calls are TRBV4-2 and TRBJ2-1; 9 bases fit TRBD1. The V gene end was trimmed by 0 bases and the J gene end by 4 bases; junction bases not matched to a gene: 4. The CDR3 is made up of 16 amino acids. Germline V gene sequence: CDR1 LGHNA, CDR2 YNFKEQ. In DNA, the CDR3 is TGTGCCAGCAGCCAAGATTGGGACAGGGATTACAATGAGCAGTTCTTC. Its protein product is CASSQDWDRDYNEQFF.

The chain combines TRBV2 with TRBJ2-5; 7 nucleotides agree with TRBD2. Germline CDR1 reads SNHLY; CDR2 reads FYNNEI. The CDR3 has 13 amino acids. V shed 4 bases and J 7 bases; nucleotides not matched to a gene: 6. The CDR3 protein is CASSGEGRGTQYF. CDR3 in DNA: TGTGCCAGCAGTGGGGAGGGCCGGGGGACCCAGTACTTC.

This chain joins TRBV19 and TRBJ1-1; 7 bases line up with TRBD1. Germline V gene lookup returns CDR1 LNHDA and CDR2 SQIVND (reference sequence). The ends lost 7 bases at V and 3 bases at J; junction bases unmatched: 5. The CDR3 loop spans 13 amino acids. The CDR3 region is CASKSRGDTEAFF. In nucleotides, the CDR3 is TGTGCCAGTAAGTCCAGGGGGGACACTGAAGCTTTCTTT.

V is TRBV7-6 and J is TRBJ2-7, with D perhaps TRBD1 or TRBD2 (5 bases each). Trimming removed 5 bases from V and 1 base from J, with 12 bases in between. CDR3 length equals 14 residues. The germline gives CDR1 SGHVS, CDR2 FNYEAQ. The CDR3 DNA reads TGTGCCAGCAGCCCCGGGACGGGTTCCTACGAGCAGTACTTC. Residues: CASSPGTGSYEQYF.

This clone has only one observation. The chain is built from TRBV27 and TRBJ1-5, with 8 positions matching TRBD1. V lost 3 bases and J lost 5; bases outside the gene matches: 3. Germline values: CDR1 MNHEY, CDR2 SMNVEV (reference sequence). CDR3 length: 14 amino acids. The DNA for the CDR3 is TGTGCCAGCAGTTTGGGACAGGCCGATCAGCCCCAGCATTTT. Amino acids: CASSLGQADQPQHF.

This chain uses TRBV7-9 with TRBJ2-7; D is uncertain. The germline V and J ends were trimmed by 10 bases and 0 bases, with 13 bases remaining between them. This CDR3 is 13 amino acids long. In germline, CDR1 is SEHNR, CDR2 FQNEAQ (reference sequence). CDR3 loop: CAKVPGFSYEQYF. For the CDR3, the DNA is TGTGCCAAGGTCCCGGGCTTCTCCTACGAGCAGTACTTC.

The chain combines TRBV30 with TRBJ2-5, with 9 bases fitting TRBD2. Trimming cost V 5 bases and J 2 bases; bases outside gene matches: 3. The germline V gene encodes CDR1 GTSNPN and CDR2 SVGIG (reference sequence). The CDR3 length is 13 residues. The CDR3 protein is CAWGGRGQETQYF. Written as DNA, the CDR3 is TGTGCCTGGGGCGGGAGGGGGCAAGAGACCCAGTACTTC.

The V call is TRBV7-9, the J call TRBJ1-6; unclear D gene. CDR3 length: 14 residues. Trimming took 5 bases from V and 8 from J, leaving 13 bases between them. The V gene's germline CDR1 is SEHNR and CDR2 FQNEAQ (reference sequence). The CDR3 sequence: CASSPMVGDSPLHF. In DNA, the CDR3 is TGTGCCAGCAGCCCAATGGTCGGGGATTCACCCCTCCACTTT.

The J gene is TRBJ2-7, the V gene TRBV9; 14 bases match TRBD2. Germline trimming cut 4 bases from V and 3 bases from J; bases unmatched to any gene: 12. CDR1 is SGDLS, CDR2 YYNGEE, per germline. The CDR3 spans 18 residues. CDR3 loop: CASSPKSTGTSGSYEQYF. Written as DNA, the CDR3 is TGTGCCAGCAGCCCCAAGTCCACCGGGACTAGCGGGAGCTACGAGCAGTACTTC.

The V and J genes are TRBV10-3 and TRBJ2-1, with TRBD1 matching over 11 bases. V lost 10 bases, J lost 6 bases, and 2 bases stayed unmatched. Germline V CDR1 and CDR2: ENHRY, SYGVKD. CDR3 length: 12 residues. The chain's CDR3 is CATGTGGNEQFF. CDR3 nucleotide sequence: TGTGCCACCGGGACAGGGGGCAATGAGCAGTTCTTC.

The rearrangement uses TRBV19 and TRBJ2-1, with 10 bases aligning to TRBD2. Germline V CDR1 and CDR2: LNHDA, SQIVND (reference sequence). This CDR3 has 17 amino acids. V was clipped by 5 bases and J by 10 bases; unmatched bases: 17. CDR3 protein: CASSLRGGTSAPGEQFF. The CDR3 nucleotides read TGTGCCAGTAGTCTAAGGGGTGGGACTAGCGCTCCGGGGGAGCAGTTCTTC.

This clone was counted a single time. The rearrangement joins TRBV4-1 to TRBJ2-5; 14 bases agree with TRBD2. Germline CDR1 reads MGHRA; CDR2 reads YSYEKL. The CDR3 covers 16 residues. V lost 4 bases to trimming and J lost 5 bases; unmatched junction nucleotides: 6. The CDR3 nucleotides read TGCGCCAGCAGCCGAGGGACTAGCGGGAGTGGGGAGACCCAGTACTTC. This codes for CASSRGTSGSGETQYF.

The chain combines TRBV18 with TRBJ2-7, with D possibly being TRBD1 (5 bases). Per the germline V gene, CDR1 is KGHSH and CDR2 is LQKENI. V lost 2 bases and J 6 bases, leaving 17 bases between the germline ends. The CDR3 covers 15 residues. CDR3 in DNA: TGTGCCAGCTCACCATACCCAAAGGGGCCGGGCGAGCAGTACTTC. Translating gives CASSPYPKGPGEQYF.

V is TRBV5-1 and J is TRBJ2-7, with 8 bases identical to TRBD2. Germline values: CDR1 SGHRS, CDR2 YFSETQ. The V gene end was trimmed by 2 bases and the J gene end by 3 bases; junction bases not matched to a gene: 16. CDR3 size: 18 residues. DNA for the CDR3: TGCGCCAGCAGCTTCTTTACTAGCGGTGGTTTGAGGGTCTACGAGCAGTACTTC. It encodes CASSFFTSGGLRVYEQYF.

This clone appeared once. The chain has TRBV6-6 and TRBJ1-1, with 9 bases aligning to TRBD1. This CDR3 is built from 13 residues. After removal of 7 bases from V and 11 bases from J, the junction contained 11 bases not matched to a gene. Germline loops: CDR1 MNHNY, CDR2 SVGAGI (reference sequence). The CDR3 loop reads CASIKQGAGRAFF. The CDR3 bases are TGTGCCAGCATAAAACAGGGGGCGGGTCGGGCTTTCTTT.

As regards this clone: Sequence at one end of the junction differs from germline and may be a read error. The J gene is TRBJ2-1, the V gene TRBV2; TRBD2 matches 10 bases. Looked up from germline, CDR1 is SNHLY and CDR2 is FYNNEI. This CDR3 has 13 residues. The CDR3 sequence is CASSEGTGTSALF. CDR3 DNA sequence: TGTGCCAGCAGTGAGGGTACCGGGACTAGCGCACTCTTC.

The chain has TRBV5-1 and TRBJ2-5, with no clear D. The J call is uncertain, as TRBJ2-7 better fits the DNA end. Germline V gene lookup returns CDR1 SGHRS and CDR2 YFSETQ. This CDR3 has 12 residues. The CDR3 bases are TGCGCCAGCAGCTTGACTCAGTACGAGCAGTACTTC. As protein: CASSLTQYEQYF.

This clone appeared once. The rearrangement links TRBV6-1 to TRBJ2-1; TRBD2 matches at 8 bases. V was pared by 6 bases and J by 9 bases, with 10 bases of the junction left unmatched. This CDR3 spans 14 amino acids. Germline values: CDR1 MNHNS, CDR2 SASEGT. The CDR3 DNA reads TGTGCCAGCAGCGAGCCTTGGACTAGCCGTGAGCAGTTCTTC. Its translation is CASSEPWTSREQFF.

The chain couples TRBV6-5 to TRBJ2-3, with D hard to call. V was clipped by 6 bases and J by 0 bases, with 13 bases between them. CDR3 length: 15 amino acids. Per germline, CDR1 MNHEY and CDR2 SVGAGI. In DNA form, the CDR3 reads TGTGCCAGCAGCAGGACGGCAACTAGCACAGATACGCAGTATTTT. It codes for CASSRTATSTDTQYF.

V and J are TRBV5-1 and TRBJ2-1; D call uncertain. V was cut by 1 base and J by 2 bases, with 10 bases left in between. From germline, CDR1 is SGHRS and CDR2 YFSETQ. CDR3 length equals 15 residues. CDR3 loop: CASSLSPDTYNEQFF. The CDR3 DNA is TGCGCCAGCAGCTTGAGCCCGGATACCTACAATGAGCAGTTCTTC.

This sequence joins TRBV13 and TRBJ2-1, with 8 bases fitting TRBD1. J was trimmed by 6 bases and V by 2 bases; bases with no gene match: 6. The CDR3 extends over 15 amino acids. CDR1 is PRHDT and CDR2 is FYEKMQ in the germline V gene (reference sequence). The CDR3 nucleotides read TGTGCCAGCAGCTTAACGGGACAGGAATCCAATGAGCAGTTCTTC. Translated: CASSLTGQESNEQFF.

This clone was seen a handful of times. The J gene is TRBJ1-1, the V gene TRBV30; D perhaps matches TRBD1 (5 bases). Trimming took off 0 bases at V and 1 base at J, with 9 bases between the two ends. The CDR3 totals 14 residues. CDR1 is GTSNPN, CDR2 SVGIG, per germline (reference sequence). This CDR3 reads CAWSVPGQNTEAFF. For the CDR3, the DNA is TGTGCCTGGAGTGTCCCCGGACAGAACACTGAAGCTTTCTTT.

The chain is built from TRBV19 and TRBJ1-1; possibly TRBD1 for D (5 bases). The V and J ends lost 7 bases and 0 bases respectively, with 15 bases between them. This CDR3 has 15 amino acids. The germline V gene encodes CDR1 LNHDA and CDR2 SQIVND (reference sequence). CDR3 in DNA: TGTGCCAGTAAGCCCTTAGACAGATTGAACACTGAAGCTTTCTTT. Amino acids: CASKPLDRLNTEAFF. Looking up the rest from reference TRBV19 and TRBJ1-1 gives the full variable domain: DGGITQSPKYLFRKEGQNVTLSCEQNLNHDAMYWYRQDPGQGLRLIYYSQIVNDFQKGDIAEGYSVSREKKESFPLTVTSAQKNPTAFYLCASKPLDRLNTEAFFGQGTRLTVV.